This TCR beta chain originates from a study of T cell responses to AZD1222 COVID-19 vaccine. In the study overall: Second-dose intervals of approximately 4 or approximately 12 weeks were pooled.

The V end lost 4 bases, the J end lost 4 bases, and 5 bases lay between the germline ends. Germline V lookup: CDR1 DFQATT, CDR2 SNEGSKA (reference sequence). The CDR3 contains 11 residues. Assay used: immunoSEQ multiplex PCR; TCRdb lists only in-frame clones, some missing. The data show 95,000 to 130,000 clones, roughly 87% seen once. The input for sequencing was peripheral blood, taken on day 0 of AZD1222 vaccination. The clonotype originates from an adult in good health. The chain has TRBV20-1 and TRBJ1-5; D uncertain. The chain's CDR3 is CSATPNQPQHF. The CDR3 DNA sequence: TGCAGTGCTACACCGAATCAGCCCCAGCATTTT.